This TCR beta chain was captured by sequencing in a study of molecular identifiers for immune sequencing clone quantification. The CD8+CD4-CCR7+CD45RA+ phenotype defined the sorted naive CD8 T cells. Via MiXCR, TCRdb re-called the PCR reads, giving one row per CDR3 protein. Among more than 450,000 distinct CDR3 sequences listed, roughly 26% were seen once. Trimming took 6 bases from V and 3 from J; bases not matched to a gene: 0. The CDR3 extends over 12 amino acids. Germline lookup yields CDR1 MNHEY and CDR2 SVGAGI. This clonotype has ten or more counts. The sequenced sample consisted of naive CD8+ T cells from blood, with Jurkat cell RNA spiked in. Noted subset: FACS-sorted CD8+CD4-CCR7+CD45RA+ naive T cells. This sequence joins TRBV6-5 and TRBJ2-3, with 7 nucleotides matching TRBD1. This clonotype was sampled from a human donor in good health. Some libraries in this study had Jurkat cell RNA spiked in. CDR3 region: CASSRGTDTQYF. The CDR3, as DNA: TGTGCCAGCAGCAGGGGGACAGATACGCAGTATTTT.